Presented here are 10 T cell receptor beta chains from one specimen sequenced in a study of shared clonotypes between healthy human individuals (dated by TCRdb to 2019 to 2021). Libraries came from the immunoSEQ multiplex PCR assay. TCRdb took over this immuneACCESS table, retaining in-frame rearrangements with V and J assigned. Such tables are incomplete; in checked studies, under half of the missing clones stem from an unresolved V gene, and the remainder is unexplained. The sample data list approximately 1,500,000 clones, and roughly 96% of these were observed just once. Of the sample, over 1% is held by the ten largest clones. What was sequenced was naive CD4+ T cells sorted from blood. Taken with the paper, the label for cell subset or site translates to: CD45RA+ positively selected. These receptors all stem from a man aged 30 to 45 in good health.

The J gene is TRBJ2-2, the V gene TRBV4-1; D gene unclear. V was pared by 0 bases and J by 4 bases, with 9 bases between. The CDR3 is made up of 15 amino acids. Germline values: CDR1 MGHRA, CDR2 YSYEKL. CDR3 residues: CASSQEGYTTGELFF. As DNA, the CDR3 is TGCGCCAGCAGCCAAGAAGGCTATACCACCGGGGAGCTGTTTTTT.

The chain uses TRBV2 and TRBJ2-7, with a possible D match to TRBD2 (6 bases). Germline V lookup: CDR1 SNHLY, CDR2 FYNNEI. V lost 3 bases to trimming and J lost 3 bases, with 15 bases between them. The CDR3 length is 15 residues. CDR3 bases: TGTGCCAGCAGTGAGCCCACAGCGGGTGACTACGAGCAGTACTTC. Translating gives CASSEPTAGDYEQYF.

A single count supports this clone. Other DNA sequences of this sample code for an identical CDR3. This chain uses TRBV19 with TRBJ1-5; D is perhaps TRBD1 (6 bases). Germline V gene sequence: CDR1 LNHDA, CDR2 SQIVND (reference sequence). The CDR3 runs to 14 residues. The germline V and J ends were trimmed by 4 bases and 1 base, with 8 bases remaining between them. CDR3 sequence reads: CASSTQGSNQPQHF. The CDR3 DNA follows: TGTGCCAGTAGTACCCAGGGGAGCAATCAGCCCCAGCATTTT.

The V call is TRBV28, the J call TRBJ1-5, with D unclear. V was trimmed by 6 bases and J by 1 base, leaving 16 bases between them. The CDR3 has 16 residues. Per the germline V gene, CDR1 is MDHEN and CDR2 is SYDVKM. CDR3 in amino acids: CASSSQSRTSNQPQHF. DNA of the CDR3: TGTGCCAGCAGCTCCCAATCCCGGACCAGCAATCAGCCCCAGCATTTT. The full variable domain, rest sourced from reference TRBV28 and TRBJ1-5, is DVKVTQSSRYLVKRTGEKVFLECVQDMDHENMFWYRQDPGLGLRLIYFSYDVKMKEKGDIPEGYSVSREKKERFSLILESASTNQTSMYLCASSSQSRTSNQPQHFGDGTRLSIL.

This clone was detected only once. This rearrangement joins TRBV6-6 to TRBJ2-3; D is undetermined. The germline V gene encodes CDR1 MNHNY and CDR2 SVGAGI (reference sequence). V lost 2 bases, J lost 0 bases, and 3 bases lay in between. The CDR3 sequence is 13 residues long. CDR3 nucleotides: TGTGCCAGCAGTTACGCTAGCACAGATACGCAGTATTTT. Amino acid sequence: CASSYASTDTQYF.

The rearrangement joins TRBV23-1 to TRBJ1-3, with D tentatively TRBD1 (6 bases). TRBV23-1 qualifies as an ORF whose function is uncertain. V gave up 0 bases and J gave up 0 bases, with 18 bases separating them. This CDR3 contains 19 residues. This CDR3 reads CASSQSEPGAIRSGNTIYF. CDR3 DNA sequence: TGCGCCAGCAGTCAATCCGAGCCAGGGGCGATCCGCTCTGGAAACACCATATATTTT.

CDR3 protein: CASSFEQTQSGQYF. CDR3 DNA: TGCGCCAGCAGCTTTGAACAGACCCAAAGTGGGCAGTACTTC. The chain couples TRBV5-1 to TRBJ2-7, with D unclear. The CDR3 is made up of 14 amino acids. Germline V CDR1 and CDR2: SGHRS, YFSETQ. Trimming took 2 bases from V and 9 from J, leaving 18 bases between them.

The chain is built from TRBV2 and TRBJ1-3, with D perhaps matching TRBD1 (6 bases). This CDR3 is built from 16 residues. Germline values: CDR1 SNHLY, CDR2 FYNNEI. Trimming cost V 3 bases and J 0 bases, with 12 bases left between them. CDR3 nucleotides: TGTGCCAGCAGTGATATAGGGGGTTTCTCTGGAAACACCATATATTTT. This sequence encodes CASSDIGGFSGNTIYF.

V usage is TRBV28 and J usage is TRBJ2-7, with 7 bases matching TRBD1. V trimming: 4 bases; J trimming: 1 base; junction bases outside the gene matches: 7. CDR3 size: 15 residues. The germline gives CDR1 MDHEN, CDR2 SYDVKM. CDR3 sequence reads: CASSSFGTESYEQYF. CDR3 sequence (DNA): TGTGCCAGCAGTTCATTCGGGACAGAGTCCTACGAGCAGTACTTC.

The V call is TRBV7-9, the J call TRBJ2-7, with 10 bases matching TRBD1. Trimming removed 3 bases from V and 4 bases from J; junction bases left unmatched: 6. The germline gives CDR1 SEHNR, CDR2 FQNEAQ (reference sequence). CDR3 size: 15 residues. The CDR3 DNA sequence: TGTGCCAGCAGCTTCTCACGGGACAGGGGTTACGAGCAGTACTTC. Translating gives CASSFSRDRGYEQYF.